This T cell receptor (beta chain) comes out of a study of Graves' ophthalmopathy and Graves' hyperthyroidism. Study information: Specimen type is peripheral blood, obtained at initial diagnosis before any treatment.

Remarks on this clonotype: What it recognizes is unknown.

Hyperthyroidism patients, aged 18 to 65, were newly diagnosed, under 2 months' duration. Amplification from RNA transcripts yielded the TCR beta CDR3 regions. First-round RT-PCR used HTBI primers; second-round multiplex PCR followed. TCRdb independently ran MiXCR on the multiplex PCR reads; one entry per CDR3 protein. The sample records hundreds of thousands of distinct CDR3 sequences, about a fifth being singletons. The study, taken as a whole, reports: The model flagged ophthalmopathy progression at 55% to 71% sensitivity and 72% to 85% specificity.

This receptor was taken from a woman between 18 and 29 years old with stable Graves' hyperthyroidism. Some clones in this sample may be carry-over from other donors' samples. Material for sequencing was peripheral blood.

This CDR3 is CSAPGWGANVLTF. CDR3 DNA: TGCAGTGCCCCCGGATGGGGAGCCAACGTCCTGACTTTC. This sequence joins TRBV20-1 and TRBJ2-6; D not certain. CDR3 length: 13 amino acids. V gave up 6 bases and J gave up 7 bases, with 13 bases separating them. Germline values: CDR1 DFQATT, CDR2 SNEGSKA (reference sequence).